The entry that follows covers one T cell receptor (beta chain) sequence. Other DNA sequences from this sample encode an identical CDR3 as well. Trimming removed 6 bases from V and 1 base from J, with 4 bases in between. Germline V gene lookup returns CDR1 MDHEN and CDR2 SYDVKM. The CDR3 is 11 amino acids. This specimen belongs to a study of OX40 agonist ivuxolimab in advanced cancers. Here immunoSEQ multiplex PCR was the method, and the copy in TCRdb shows in-frame clones only, minus some. The repertoire holds 60,000 to 70,000 clones, with roughly 80% as singletons. This receptor was taken from an adult with an advanced solid tumor such as melanoma, head and neck, liver or kidney cancer. V and J are TRBV28 and TRBJ2-7; D is undetermined. The input for sequencing was CD4+ or CD8+ T cells sorted from blood, taken in a trial of the OX40 agonist ivuxolimab. CDR3 sequence: CASSRSYEQYF. The CDR3 bases are TGTGCCAGCAGCCGTTCCTACGAGCAGTACTTC.